Listed here are 19 T cell receptor beta chains from one sample, sequenced in a study of tumor-infiltrating lymphocytes in primary liver carcinoma. Co-extraction yielded RNA and DNA from around 20-30 mg of unsorted bulk tissue. Total RNA (around 0.45 ug) served as template for TCR beta cDNA synthesis primed by a constant-region primer. Researchers made the TCR beta libraries by running three nested multiplex PCR rounds with slightly modified ARM-PCR. With TRBV1-TRBV30 forward primers and a C-beta reverse primer, the first two PCR rounds were run for approximately 10 cycles each. In TCRdb, the multiplex PCR reads were re-called with MiXCR into one record per CDR3 protein. The sample yields 99,000 or so distinct CDR3 sequences, 55% to 70% seen once. Material: liver tumor tissue from sampling region 5. Indicated subset: tumor region T5, tumor centre. The receptor source for this set is a woman in her sixties or seventies with primary liver carcinoma and hepatitis B virus infection.

This clonotype showed up just a few times. With a much larger clone just one base away, this may be a read error. The rearrangement uses TRBV6-1 and TRBJ2-7, with TRBD1 identical over 12 bases. V dropped 4 bases and J dropped 5; count of bases not matched to a gene: 6. This CDR3 is 15 amino acids long. Germline V gene sequence: CDR1 MNHNS, CDR2 SASEGT. The CDR3 protein is CASSAGDRGPDEQYF. The CDR3 nucleotides read TGTGCCAGCAGTGCGGGGGACAGGGGGCCCGACGAGCAGTACTTC.

A note on this clonotype: Sequence at one end of the junction differs from germline and may be a read error. The CDR3, as DNA: TGCAGCGTTGAATCGGGGGAATCCTACAGTGAGCAGTTCTTC. Translating it yields CSVESGESYSEQFF. The J gene is TRBJ2-1, the V gene TRBV29-1; D perhaps matches TRBD2 (6 bases). The CDR3 is 14 amino acids. Per the germline V gene, CDR1 is SQVTM and CDR2 is ANQGSEA.

As concerns this clonotype: At one boundary the junction diverges from the germline segment, which might be a read error. This rearrangement joins TRBV6-5 to TRBJ2-3, with D perhaps matching TRBD2 (6 bases). From germline, CDR1 is MNHEY and CDR2 SVGAGI. This CDR3 contains 17 residues. CDR3 DNA sequence: TGTGCCAACAGTTACGTAACCGTGCGGGGCAAGGGGCGTTCTATGTATTTT. Encoded protein: CANSYVTVRGKGRSMYF.

V gene TRBV6-6 combines with J gene TRBJ1-2, with 7 bases that match TRBD1. In germline, CDR1 is MNHNY, CDR2 SVGAGI (reference sequence). The CDR3 is 13 residues long. The CDR3 DNA is TGTTCATGCAGTTACGGGAACAGGGGCGGCTACACCTTC. This encodes CSCSYGNRGGYTF.

Turning to this clonotype: Relative to the germline gene, one junction end is altered; a read error may explain this. The rearrangement joins TRBV28 to TRBJ1-3, with D possibly being TRBD1 (6 bases). Per the germline V gene, CDR1 is MDHEN and CDR2 is SYDVKM. The CDR3 contains 17 residues. CDR3 nucleotide sequence: TGTACCAGCAGTAAACCCAGACAGGCCAACTCTGGAAACACCATATATTTT. Its translation: CTSSKPRQANSGNTIYF. The full variable domain, with the rest looked up from reference TRBV28 and TRBJ1-3, is DVKVTQSSRYLVKRTGEKVFLECVQDMDHENMFWYRQDPGLGLRLIYFSYDVKMKEKGDIPEGYSVSREKKERFSLILESASTNQTSMYLCTSSKPRQANSGNTIYFGEGSWLTVV.

Only a few counts were recorded for this clonotype. At one boundary the junction diverges from the germline segment, which might be a read error. The chain is built from TRBV7-9 and TRBJ2-5, with 7 bases identical to TRBD2. The V gene's germline CDR1 is SEHNR and CDR2 FQNEAQ (reference sequence). This CDR3 region has 12 residues. CDR3 loop: CASSGLGEAQYF. DNA for the CDR3: TGTGCCAGCAGCGGACTAGGAGAGGCCCAGTACTTC.

This clonotype was counted a single time. Compared with germline, one end of the junction differs, possibly owing to a read error. The chain employs TRBV10-1 and TRBJ2-3, with D possibly TRBD2 on 6 matching bases. The CDR3 sequence is 16 residues long. The germline gives CDR1 WNHNN, CDR2 SYGVQD (reference sequence). CDR3 protein: CAGSESTGGSIDTQYF. The CDR3 nucleotides read TGCGCCGGCAGTGAGTCGACTGGGGGGAGTATAGATACGCAGTATTTT.

The chain joins TRBV11-3 to TRBJ1-1; 9 nucleotides match TRBD1. CDR1 and CDR2 from the germline V gene are SGHNT and YENEEA. This CDR3 region has 13 residues. Trimming took 7 bases from V and 12 from J; bases not matched to a gene: 12. The CDR3 nucleotides are TGTGCCAGCAACCGATTGGACAGGGGATTGCCTTTCTTT. Residues: CASNRLDRGLPFF.

Remarks on this clonotype: A much larger clone differs by one base, so this may be a read error. The chain carries TRBV28 and TRBJ2-1, with 8 nucleotides matching TRBD2. This CDR3 has 17 amino acids. Losses at the gene ends were 4 bases for V and 6 bases for J; bases not matched to a gene: 14. CDR1 is MDHEN, CDR2 SYDVKM, per germline. DNA of the CDR3: TGTGCCAGCAGTTCCGCCGAATGGCGGGAGGCTTGCAATGAGCAGTTCTTC. Translated, it gives CASSSAEWREACNEQFF.

As to this clonotype: Being one base from a much bigger clone, this may be a read error. The chain employs TRBV30 and TRBJ2-5; D may be TRBD2 (5 bases). The germline V gene encodes CDR1 GTSNPN and CDR2 SVGIG (reference sequence). CDR3 size: 14 residues. CDR3 residues: CARSVTVRGETQYF. Written as DNA, the CDR3 is TGTGCCCGGAGTGTAACAGTTCGGGGAGAGACCCAGTACTTC.

A note on this clonotype: Being one base from a much bigger clone, this may be a read error. J is TRBJ2-7 and V is TRBV7-8; no clear D gene. Trimming removed 7 bases at V and 2 bases at J, with 15 bases between. The CDR3 length is 14 residues. Looked up from germline, CDR1 is SGHVS and CDR2 is FQNEAQ. CDR3 in DNA: TGTGCCAGCAACCCTCGCGGCAGTCCCTACGAGCAGTACTTC. It translates to CASNPRGSPYEQYF.

About this clonotype itself: Compared with germline, one end of the junction differs, possibly owing to a read error. This sequence joins TRBV5-5 and TRBJ1-5; no definite D call. CDR1 SGHKS and CDR2 YYEKEE come from the germline V gene (reference sequence). This CDR3 spans 16 amino acids. CDR3 DNA sequence: TGTGCCAGCAGCTTCACACAGCTCACCGCCAACCAGCCCCGGCATTTT. As protein: CASSFTQLTANQPRHF.

At least ten counts were recorded for this clonotype. This rearrangement joins TRBV6-6 to TRBJ1-5; D gene unclear. CDR1 MNHNY and CDR2 SVGAGI come from the germline V gene (reference sequence). V was cut by 2 bases and J by 0 bases, with 8 bases left in between. The CDR3 consists of 15 residues. CDR3 sequence: CASSYGGSSNQPQHF. In nucleotides, the CDR3 is TGTGCCAGCAGTTACGGTGGATCTAGCAATCAGCCCCAGCATTTT.

Comment on this clonotype: This may come from a read error, since a much larger clone is one base off. The V and J genes are TRBV6-1 and TRBJ1-3, with 9 bases identical to TRBD1. V lost 7 bases and J lost 0; bases outside the gene matches: 4. The CDR3 is 15 amino acids. Germline CDR1 and CDR2: MNHNS and SASEGT. The CDR3 is CASILQGASGNTIYF. The CDR3 DNA reads TGTGCCAGCATCTTACAGGGGGCCTCTGGAAACACCATATATTTT.

This clonotype was seen ten or more times. V is TRBV30 and J is TRBJ2-1; D is possibly TRBD1 or TRBD2 (5 bases each). Trimming shortened V by 7 bases and J by 4 bases, and 14 bases separated the two germline ends. This CDR3 is built from 13 residues. The germline V gene has CDR1 GTSNPN and CDR2 SVGIG (reference sequence). CDR3 protein: CASRGEVYNEQFF. DNA of the CDR3: TGTGCCTCAAGGGGAGAAGTTTACAATGAGCAGTTCTTC.

The chain employs TRBV25-1 and TRBJ2-7, with D maybe TRBD1 (5 bases). Trimming pared 7 bases from V and 4 bases from J, leaving 20 bases between. The CDR3 is made up of 15 amino acids. Germline CDR1 is MGHDK and CDR2 is SYGVNS. The CDR3 DNA follows: TGTGCCAGCAATCAGGGCCGGGCCTTTGGATACGAGCAGTACTTC. It translates to CASNQGRAFGYEQYF.

Details on this clonotype: Compared with germline, one end of the junction differs, possibly owing to a read error. The V call is TRBV11-2, the J call TRBJ2-3; no reliable D call. Germline V CDR1 and CDR2: SGHAT, FQNNGV. The CDR3 covers 14 residues. The CDR3 DNA sequence: TGTGCCTGCAGCTTTCAAAGAATCGCAGATGCGCAGTATTTT. Protein: CACSFQRIADAQYF. Looking up the rest from reference TRBV11-2 and TRBJ2-3 gives the full variable domain: EAGVAQSPRYKIIEKRQSVAFWCNPISGHATLYWYQQILGQGPKLLIQFQNNGVVDDSQLPKDRFSAERLKGVDSTLKIQPAKLEDSAVYLCACSFQRIADAQYFGPGTRLTVL.

In its sample, this clonotype was seen a few times. The CDR3 ends on some other residue instead of the conserved phenylalanine or tryptophan, so this is likely a read error. V is TRBV5-1 and J is TRBJ1-1; D gene ambiguous. This CDR3 is 14 amino acids long. Per the germline V gene, CDR1 is SGHRS and CDR2 is YFSETQ. Trimming took 1 base from V and 2 from J, leaving 9 bases between them. CDR3 bases: TGCGCCAGCAGCTTGAGTACAGCTAACACTGAAGCTTTCCTT. Protein: CASSLSTANTEAFL.

To note about this clonotype: Since a much larger clone is just one base distant, this may be a read error. The chain uses TRBV28 and TRBJ1-4, with D possibly TRBD1 on 6 matching bases. The germline V gene encodes CDR1 MDHEN and CDR2 SYDVKM. The CDR3 covers 16 residues. CDR3 sequence: CASRPGTGGGVEKMFF. The CDR3 coding sequence is TGTGCCAGCAGGCCCGGGACGGGGGGCGGCGTTGAAAAAATGTTTTTT.